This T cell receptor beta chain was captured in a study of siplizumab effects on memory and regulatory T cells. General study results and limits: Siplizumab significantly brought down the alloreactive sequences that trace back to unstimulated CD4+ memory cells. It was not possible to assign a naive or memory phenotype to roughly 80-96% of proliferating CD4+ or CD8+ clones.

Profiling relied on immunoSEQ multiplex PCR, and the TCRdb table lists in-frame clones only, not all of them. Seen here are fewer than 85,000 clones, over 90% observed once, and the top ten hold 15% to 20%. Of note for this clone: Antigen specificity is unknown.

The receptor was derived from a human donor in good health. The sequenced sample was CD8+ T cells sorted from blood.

Here the CDR3 reads CASSTLTGTGANNEQFF. CDR3 DNA sequence: TGTGCCAGCAGTACTTTAACCGGGACAGGGGCGAACAATGAGCAGTTCTTC. This chain joins TRBV27 and TRBJ2-1; 10 bases are a match to TRBD1. Germline values: CDR1 MNHEY, CDR2 SMNVEV (reference sequence). This CDR3 is 17 amino acids long. V trimming: 5 bases; J trimming: 5 bases; junction bases outside the gene matches: 12.